This T cell receptor (beta chain) was profiled in a study of Ad26.COV2.S vaccination and SARS-CoV-2 variants. CDR1 and CDR2 from the germline V gene are PRHDT and FYEKMQ (reference sequence). The CDR3 loop spans 18 amino acids. Trimming took 0 bases from V and 5 from J; bases not matched to a gene: 12. The treatment: around 19 received Ad26.COV2.S at low or high dose, single or two shots; about 5 received placebo; per-sample allocation not given. Vaccine and placebo recipients were sampled on day 63 after the first injection. The sample came from a Boston adult aged 18-55 years. Measured with immunoSEQ multiplex PCR; TCRdb has only the in-frame clones, and not every one. The sample contains a few hundred thousand clones, about nine tenths of which appear only once.

The chain recombines TRBV13 with TRBJ2-3; 9 positions agree with TRBD2. The source was peripheral blood, collected in a trial of Ad26.COV2.S vaccine versus placebo. This receptor was identified in a person aged 18 to 59 who received the Ad26.COV2.S COVID-19 vaccine or a placebo. The DNA of the CDR3 is TGTGCCAGCAGCTTAGGCCCGAGGGTAGCGGGGGAATTAGATACGCAGTATTTT. Protein product: CASSLGPRVAGELDTQYF.